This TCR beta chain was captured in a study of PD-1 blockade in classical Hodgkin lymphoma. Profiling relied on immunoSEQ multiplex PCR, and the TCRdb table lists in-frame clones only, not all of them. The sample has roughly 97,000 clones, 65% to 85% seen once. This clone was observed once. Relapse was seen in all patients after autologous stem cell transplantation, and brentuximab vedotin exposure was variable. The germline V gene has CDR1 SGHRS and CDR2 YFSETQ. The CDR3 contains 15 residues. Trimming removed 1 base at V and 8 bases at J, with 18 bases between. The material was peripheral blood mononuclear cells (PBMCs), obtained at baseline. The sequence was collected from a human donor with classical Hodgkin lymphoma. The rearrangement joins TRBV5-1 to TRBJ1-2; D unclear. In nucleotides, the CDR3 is TGCGCCAGCAGCTTGAGAACAGACGACGGTAAAGGCTACACCTTC. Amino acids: CASSLRTDDGKGYTF. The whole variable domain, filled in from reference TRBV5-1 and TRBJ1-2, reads KAGVTQTPRYLIKTRGQQVTLSCSPISGHRSVSWYQQTPGQGLQFLFEYFSETQRNKGNFPGRFSGRQFSNSRSEMNVSTLELGDSALYLCASSLRTDDGKGYTFGSGTRLTVV.